One sample yielded the 30 T cell receptor beta chains listed below, sequenced in a study of CD8+CD57+ T cells in acquired aplastic anemia. Flow cytometry had shown expanded CD8+CD57+ cells in the patients chosen for sequencing. The TCR beta profiling, which covered VDJ combination and CDR3 sequence, was carried out using genomic DNA as the template. In TCRdb, the reads were re-called with MiXCR into one record per CDR3 protein. This table holds some 170,000 distinct CDR3 sequences, about 70% found once. Sequenced sample: sorted CD4+, CD8+, or CD8+CD57+ T cells (not recorded which) from PBMCs. These receptor sequences come from a human donor with aplastic anemia.

Turning to this clonotype: One end of the junction varies from germline; a read error may be responsible. The V call is TRBV5-1, the J call TRBJ2-5, with a tentative D call TRBD2 (5 bases). The CDR3 has 14 residues. CDR1 is SGHRS, CDR2 YFSETQ, per germline. The CDR3 loop reads CASSPRTAQETQYF. DNA for the CDR3: TGTGCCAGCAGCCCGAGGACTGCACAAGAGACCCAGTACTTC.

The J gene is TRBJ2-7, the V gene TRBV7-4; no clear D gene. V lost 4 bases and J 7 bases, leaving 11 bases between the germline ends. The CDR3 runs to 12 residues. Germline CDR1 reads SGHVT; CDR2 reads SQSDAQ. The CDR3 DNA sequence: TGTGCCAGCAGCTCCGAGGACGGGGAGCAGTACTTC. Translated, it gives CASSSEDGEQYF. The variable domain in full, completed from reference TRBV7-4 and TRBJ2-7, reads GAGVSQSPRYKVAKRGRDVALRCDSISGHVTLYWYRQTLGQGSEVLTYSQSDAQRDKSGRPSGRFSAERPERSVSTLKIQRTEQGDSAVYLCASSSEDGEQYFGPGTRLTVT.

This chain joins TRBV15 and TRBJ2-3; no firm D call. The V gene's germline CDR1 is LNHNV and CDR2 YYDKDF (reference sequence). V lost 0 bases to trimming and J lost 2 bases, with 12 bases between them. The CDR3 is 16 amino acids. CDR3 amino acids: CATSRDRSIYTDTQYF. CDR3 bases: TGTGCCACCAGCAGAGATCGGTCGATATACACAGATACGCAGTATTTT.

The J gene is TRBJ2-3, the V gene TRBV14, with 10 bases matching TRBD1. The CDR3 contains 18 residues. From germline, CDR1 is SGHDN and CDR2 FVKESK. The V gene end was trimmed by 0 bases and the J gene end by 5 bases; junction bases not matched to a gene: 11. CDR3 bases: TGTGCCAGCAGCCAAGATCTTTCGACAGGGGGCTTAGGAGATACGCAGTATTTT. Translation gives CASSQDLSTGGLGDTQYF. Together with reference TRBV14 and TRBJ2-3, the CDR3 gives the full variable domain: EAGVTQFPSHSVIEKGQTVTLRCDPISGHDNLYWYRRVMGKEIKFLLHFVKESKQDESGMPNNRFLAERTGGTYSTLKVQPAELEDSGVYFCASSQDLSTGGLGDTQYFGPGTRLTVL.

The chain has TRBV5-8 and TRBJ2-7; no clear D. The ends were cut back, 7 bases at V and 2 bases at J, with 7 bases in the middle. CDR3 size: 11 residues. The germline V gene has CDR1 SGHTS and CDR2 YDEGEE. The CDR3 DNA is TGTGCCAGCGGACCGACCTACGAGCAGTACTTC. This sequence encodes CASGPTYEQYF. Based on the CDR3 plus reference TRBV5-8 and TRBJ2-7, the full variable domain is EAGVTQSPTHLIKTRGQQATLRCSPISGHTSVYWYQQALGLGLQFLLWYDEGEERNRGNFPPRFSGRQFPNYSSELNVNALELEDSALYLCASGPTYEQYFGPGTRLTVT.

The chain joins TRBV7-7 to TRBJ2-5, with 9 positions matching TRBD1. The CDR3 loop spans 15 amino acids. Germline CDR1 is SSHAT and CDR2 is FNYEAQ (reference sequence). The V gene end was trimmed by 5 bases and the J gene end by 3 bases; junction bases not matched to a gene: 7. The CDR3 here is CASSGHRGRKETQYF. The CDR3 DNA is TGTGCCAGCAGCGGCCACAGGGGGCGAAAAGAGACCCAGTACTTC.

The chain couples TRBV10-1 to TRBJ1-2; no clear D gene. CDR1 is WNHNN and CDR2 is SYGVQD in the germline V gene (reference sequence). The V and J ends lost 4 bases and 4 bases respectively, with 22 bases between them. This CDR3 is built from 17 residues. The CDR3, as DNA: TGCGCCAGCAGTGTAAGCGCATTGACTGATAGAGGCTATGGCTACACCTTC. Residues: CASSVSALTDRGYGYTF.

This sequence joins TRBV29-1 and TRBJ2-3; D is possibly TRBD2 (7 bases). V was pared by 8 bases and J by 6 bases, with 18 bases between. This CDR3 is 13 amino acids long. Germline V CDR1 and CDR2: SQVTM, ANQGSEA. The CDR3 sequence: CSSSGGPSDTQYF. DNA for the CDR3: TGCAGCAGTTCCGGGGGGCCGTCGGATACGCAGTATTTT.

This rearrangement joins TRBV19 to TRBJ1-2; no firm D call. This CDR3 has 13 amino acids. Trimming left V 6 bases short and J 6 bases short, with 14 bases between. Germline CDR1 reads LNHDA; CDR2 reads SQIVND (reference sequence). The CDR3 coding sequence is TGTGCCAGTAGGTTAAGAGGGAGCGATGGCTACACCTTC. The encoded protein is CASRLRGSDGYTF.

This rearrangement joins TRBV7-3 to TRBJ2-3; TRBD2 matches 11 bases. V lost 5 bases, J lost 2 bases, and 6 bases stayed unmatched. Germline V gene data show CDR1 as SGHTA and CDR2 as FQGTGA. CDR3 size: 16 residues. CDR3 sequence (DNA): TGTGCCAGCAGCCGGGCTAGCGGGGGGCACACAGATACGCAGTATTTT. Amino acids: CASSRASGGHTDTQYF.

The chain joins TRBV29-1 to TRBJ2-7; unclear D gene. With the DNA end fitting TRBJ2-1 better, the J assignment may be wrong. CDR3 length equals 13 residues. The germline gives CDR1 SQVTM, CDR2 ANQGSEA. The CDR3, as DNA: TGCAGCGTTGGTGCGACGGCGGACAATGAGCAGTTCTTC. This codes for CSVGATADNEQFF.

The chain couples TRBV20-1 to TRBJ1-1; the D gene is possibly TRBD1 (5 bases). The CDR3 extends over 15 amino acids. The germline V gene has CDR1 DFQATT and CDR2 SNEGSKA (reference sequence). V was shortened by 0 bases and J by 0 bases, with 11 bases between the two germline ends. The CDR3 region is CSARDRQSMNTEAFF. The CDR3 region has the DNA TGCAGTGCTAGAGATAGACAGTCTATGAACACTGAAGCTTTCTTT.

The chain uses TRBV10-2 and TRBJ2-1; 7 nucleotides match TRBD2. The V segment lost 6 bases and the J segment 2 bases; nucleotides outside the gene matches: 4. The CDR3 is made up of 14 amino acids. Germline loops: CDR1 WSHSY, CDR2 SAAADI. This chain's CDR3 is CASRRGWTYNEQFF. The CDR3 bases are TGCGCCAGCAGGCGGGGGTGGACCTACAATGAGCAGTTCTTC.

This sequence joins TRBV4-1 and TRBJ1-5, with unresolved D. Trimming shortened V by 0 bases and J by 1 base, and 7 bases separated the two germline ends. This CDR3 is built from 15 residues. The germline CDR1 and CDR2 sequences are MGHRA and YSYEKL. CDR3 coding DNA: TGCGCCAGCAGCCAAGACGTTGGGAGCAATCAGCCCCAGCATTTT. Protein sequence: CASSQDVGSNQPQHF.

This clonotype was picked up many times. The chain joins TRBV5-1 to TRBJ2-2, with D uncertain. Looked up from germline, CDR1 is SGHRS and CDR2 is YFSETQ. V lost 5 bases and J lost 3, with 11 bases in between. The CDR3 loop spans 14 amino acids. CDR3 coding DNA: TGCGCCAGCAGATATAACACTTACACCGGGGAGCTGTTTTTT. Amino acid sequence: CASRYNTYTGELFF.

This clonotype was recorded once. Since no conserved phenylalanine or tryptophan closes the CDR3, a read error is the likely cause. J is TRBJ1-6 and V is TRBV2; D may be TRBD1 (5 bases). Germline values: CDR1 SNHLY, CDR2 FYNNEI. The germline V and J ends were trimmed by 6 bases and 10 bases, with 13 bases remaining between them. The CDR3 runs to 13 residues. CDR3 loop: CASREKGISPLHL. The CDR3 DNA reads as TGTGCCAGCAGGGAAAAGGGGATATCACCCCTCCACCTT.

The chain links TRBV20-1 to TRBJ1-1; 7 nucleotides match TRBD1. The CDR3 totals 16 residues. Germline CDR1 and CDR2: DFQATT and SNEGSKA (reference sequence). V shed 6 bases, J shed 5 bases, and the junction held 18 bases outside the gene matches. CDR3 bases: TGCAGTGCCCTAAACAACCGACAGGGATGGGATACTGAAGCTTTCTTT. It yields the protein CSALNNRQGWDTEAFF.

The gene calls are TRBV9 and TRBJ2-1; D gene uncertain. CDR3 length: 15 amino acids. The germline gives CDR1 SGDLS, CDR2 YYNGEE. V lost 3 bases and J lost 8, with 18 bases in between. The CDR3 here is CASSASPTETYEQFF. DNA for the CDR3: TGTGCCAGCAGCGCCAGTCCCACAGAGACATATGAGCAGTTCTTC.

The V and J genes are TRBV10-3 and TRBJ1-2, with TRBD1 as a possible D gene (5 bases). Looked up from germline, CDR1 is ENHRY and CDR2 is SYGVKD. Deletions cut 2 bases from V and 6 bases from J, with 13 bases between. CDR3 length: 14 residues. CDR3 nucleotides: TGTGCCATCAGTGAGACGGCAGGGCAAGATGGCTACACCTTC. The encoded protein is CAISETAGQDGYTF.

This chain connects TRBV7-2 to TRBJ2-7; 10 bases agree with TRBD2. This CDR3 spans 15 amino acids. CDR1 SGHTA and CDR2 FQGNSA come from the germline V gene. Trimming cost V 4 bases and J 2 bases; bases outside gene matches: 5. CDR3 sequence reads: CASSSSSGGPYEQYF. CDR3 DNA: TGTGCCAGCAGCTCATCTAGCGGGGGTCCCTACGAGCAGTACTTC. Full variable domain (rest looked up from reference TRBV7-2 and TRBJ2-7): GAGVSQSPSNKVTEKGKDVELRCDPISGHTALYWYRQSLGQGLEFLIYFQGNSAPDKSGLPSDRFSAERTGGSVSTLTIQRTQQEDSAVYLCASSSSSGGPYEQYFGPGTRLTVT.

The chain employs TRBV7-9 and TRBJ1-5; D ambiguous. V lost 0 bases, J lost 5 bases, and 5 bases lay in between. Germline V CDR1 and CDR2: SEHNR, FQNEAQ (reference sequence). The CDR3 is 13 residues long. CDR3 amino acids: CASSLAGDQPQHF. CDR3 DNA: TGTGCCAGCAGCTTAGCCGGGGATCAGCCCCAGCATTTT. Full variable domain (rest looked up from reference TRBV7-9 and TRBJ1-5): DTGVSQNPRHKITKRGQNVTFRCDPISEHNRLYWYRQTLGQGPEFLTYFQNEAQLEKSRLLSDRFSAERPKGSFSTLEIQRTEQGDSAMYLCASSLAGDQPQHFGDGTRLSIL.

The chain joins TRBV9 to TRBJ2-3, with D possibly being TRBD1 (6 bases). The V gene lost 1 base and the J gene lost 0 bases, with 12 bases spanning the gap. The CDR3 is made up of 16 amino acids. From germline, CDR1 is SGDLS and CDR2 YYNGEE. The CDR3 DNA reads as TGTGCCAGCAGCGTATATGGGGGCCCTAGCACAGATACGCAGTATTTT. Protein sequence: CASSVYGGPSTDTQYF. The full variable domain, with the rest looked up from reference TRBV9 and TRBJ2-3, is DSGVTQTPKHLITATGQRVTLRCSPRSGDLSVYWYQQSLDQGLQFLIQYYNGEERAKGNILERFSAQQFPDLHSELNLSSLELGDSALYFCASSVYGGPSTDTQYFGPGTRLTVL.

The chain is built from TRBV7-2 and TRBJ1-1, with a possible D match to TRBD1 (5 bases). The V gene lost 5 bases and the J gene lost 4 bases, with 14 bases spanning the gap. CDR3 length: 14 amino acids. Germline V gene data show CDR1 as SGHTA and CDR2 as FQGNSA. The CDR3 loop is CASSTRVGGTEAFF. Written as DNA, the CDR3 is TGTGCCAGCAGCACGAGGGTGGGGGGCACTGAAGCTTTCTTT.

CDR3 loop: CASSIGQEDSYEQYF. The DNA of the CDR3 is TGTGCCAGCAGCATAGGACAGGAAGACTCCTACGAGCAGTACTTC. The rearrangement uses TRBV11-2 and TRBJ2-7; 7 bases line up with TRBD1. This CDR3 comprises 15 residues. CDR1 and CDR2 (germline): SGHAT, FQNNGV. Trimming cost V 5 bases and J 0 bases; bases outside gene matches: 7. Full variable domain (rest looked up from reference TRBV11-2 and TRBJ2-7): EAGVAQSPRYKIIEKRQSVAFWCNPISGHATLYWYQQILGQGPKLLIQFQNNGVVDDSQLPKDRFSAERLKGVDSTLKIQPAKLEDSAVYLCASSIGQEDSYEQYFGPGTRLTVT.

V gene TRBV20-1 combines with J gene TRBJ2-1; the D gene could be TRBD1 or TRBD2 (5 bases each). The ends were cut back, 3 bases at V and 7 bases at J, with 13 bases in the middle. This CDR3 has 13 residues. Looked up from germline, CDR1 is DFQATT and CDR2 is SNEGSKA (reference sequence). CDR3 coding DNA: TGCAGTGCTAGGGGGGAGAGGGAGAATGAGCAGTTCTTC. Amino acids: CSARGERENEQFF.

This clonotype was observed once. The gene calls are TRBV7-3 and TRBJ2-1; no reliable D call. The CDR3 length is 11 residues. V lost 4 bases to trimming and J lost 7 bases, with 5 bases between them. CDR1 SGHTA and CDR2 FQGTGA come from the germline V gene. DNA for the CDR3: TGTGCCAGCAGCTCCAATAATGAGCAGTTCTTC. Protein sequence: CASSSNNEQFF.

This clonotype occurred a few times. V gene TRBV29-1 combines with J gene TRBJ1-1; D gene ambiguous. Between the trimmed V and J ends, which lost 6 bases and 5 bases, there was a span of 13 bases. Germline V gene data show CDR1 as SQVTM and CDR2 as ANQGSEA. The CDR3 length is 12 residues. The CDR3 is CSVLGVGTEAFF. DNA for the CDR3: TGCAGCGTCCTCGGGGTTGGAACTGAAGCTTTCTTT.

The V and J genes are TRBV7-9 and TRBJ1-1, with a weak D call TRBD1 (6 bases). The CDR3 contains 14 residues. Per germline, CDR1 SEHNR and CDR2 FQNEAQ (reference sequence). V was clipped by 6 bases and J by 2 bases, with 13 bases between them. CDR3 residues: CASRTDRSNTEAFF. Here the CDR3 DNA reads TGTGCCAGCAGGACGGACAGATCTAACACTGAAGCTTTCTTT.

The V call is TRBV5-1, the J call TRBJ2-7, with D possibly TRBD1 on 5 matching bases. Germline V gives CDR1 SGHRS, CDR2 YFSETQ. V was cut by 2 bases and J by 2 bases, with 14 bases left in between. CDR3 length: 15 amino acids. The CDR3 loop reads CASSFLQDPTYEQYF. The CDR3 coding sequence is TGCGCCAGCAGCTTTTTACAGGACCCCACCTACGAGCAGTACTTC.

This rearrangement joins TRBV5-1 to TRBJ2-7; 8 bases match TRBD1. Germline V lookup: CDR1 SGHRS, CDR2 YFSETQ. V trimming: 0 bases; J trimming: 6 bases; junction bases outside the gene matches: 5. This CDR3 is built from 14 residues. In DNA, the CDR3 is TGCGCCAGCAGCTTGGATCAGGGGGCCGGCGAGCAGTACTTC. This translates into CASSLDQGAGEQYF.